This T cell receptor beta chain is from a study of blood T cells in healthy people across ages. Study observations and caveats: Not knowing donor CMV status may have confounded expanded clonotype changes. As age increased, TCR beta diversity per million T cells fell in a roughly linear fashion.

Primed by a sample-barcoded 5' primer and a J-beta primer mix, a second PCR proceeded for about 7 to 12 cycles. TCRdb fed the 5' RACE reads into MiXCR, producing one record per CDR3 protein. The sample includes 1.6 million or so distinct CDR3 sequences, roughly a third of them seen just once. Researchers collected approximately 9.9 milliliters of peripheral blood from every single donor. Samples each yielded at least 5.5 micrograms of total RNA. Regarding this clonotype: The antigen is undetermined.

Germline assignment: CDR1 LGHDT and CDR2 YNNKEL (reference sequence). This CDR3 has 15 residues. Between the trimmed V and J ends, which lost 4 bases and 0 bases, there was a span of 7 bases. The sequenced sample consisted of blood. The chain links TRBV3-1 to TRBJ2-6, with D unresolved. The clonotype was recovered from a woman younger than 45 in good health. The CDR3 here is CASSPIYSGANVLTF. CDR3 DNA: TGTGCCAGCAGCCCGATATACTCTGGGGCCAACGTCCTGACTTTC.